One T cell receptor (beta chain) is described in this entry. The data belong to a study of blood T cell repertoires in COVID-19. TCRdb keeps only in-frame clones here, not all; method: immunoSEQ multiplex PCR. The table includes some 150,000 clones, 80% to 90% detected once. The CDR3 sequence is 17 residues long. Per germline, CDR1 SGHTA and CDR2 FQGNSA. Unmatched junction bases numbered 16, after V lost 4 bases and J lost 10 bases. The rearrangement uses TRBV7-2 and TRBJ2-1; 10 bases agree with TRBD2. The sample taken for sequencing was peripheral blood. This clonotype was sampled from a woman aged 55-70 years with COVID-19, enrolled during active disease. The chain's CDR3 is CASSYSSGGFIGREQFF. The CDR3 coding sequence is TGTGCCAGCAGCTACTCTAGCGGGGGTTTCATAGGGAGGGAGCAGTTCTTC.